The sequence of this TCR beta chain was determined in a study of shared clonotypes between healthy human individuals. CD45RO-negative, CCR7-selected cells formed the naive CD8 fraction, which excluded terminally differentiated effector memory CD45RA+ cells. The method was immunoSEQ multiplex PCR; TCRdb's version includes in-frame clones alone and lacks a portion of them. The repertoire holds about 820,000 clones, with nearly 95% as singletons. This CDR3 is built from 17 residues. V was clipped by 0 bases and J by 3 bases; unmatched bases: 5. Germline lookup yields CDR1 SGDLS and CDR2 YYNGEE. J is TRBJ2-3 and V is TRBV9; 12 positions match TRBD2. The clonotype originates from a young man in good health. Sequencing input: naive CD8+ T cells sorted from blood. CDR3: CASSVGLAGERTDTQYF. DNA of the CDR3: TGTGCCAGCAGCGTAGGACTAGCGGGAGAGAGGACAGATACGCAGTATTTT.